This T cell receptor beta chain was captured by sequencing in a study of cytomegalovirus exposure and HLA in healthy donors. Researchers ran the PCR with 60 Vbeta and 13 Jbeta primers. The assay was immunoSEQ multiplex PCR, and TCRdb's table has in-frame clones only and misses some. The sample includes about 140,000 clones, roughly three fifths of them seen just once. The V gene's germline CDR1 is SGHTA and CDR2 FQGNSA. Trimming took off 3 bases at V and 1 base at J, with 6 bases between the two ends. The CDR3 is 13 residues long. The TCR comes from a male donor in good health and CMV-seronegative. This chain uses TRBV7-2 with TRBJ1-1; D not certain. Specimen: PBMCs. The DNA of the CDR3 is TGTGCCAGCAGCTTTAGCTGGAACACTGAAGCTTTCTTT. As protein: CASSFSWNTEAFF. The entire variable domain, with the rest obtained from reference TRBV7-2 and TRBJ1-1, is as follows: GAGVSQSPSNKVTEKGKDVELRCDPISGHTALYWYRQSLGQGLEFLIYFQGNSAPDKSGLPSDRFSAERTGGSVSTLTIQRTQQEDSAVYLCASSFSWNTEAFFGQGTRLTVV.